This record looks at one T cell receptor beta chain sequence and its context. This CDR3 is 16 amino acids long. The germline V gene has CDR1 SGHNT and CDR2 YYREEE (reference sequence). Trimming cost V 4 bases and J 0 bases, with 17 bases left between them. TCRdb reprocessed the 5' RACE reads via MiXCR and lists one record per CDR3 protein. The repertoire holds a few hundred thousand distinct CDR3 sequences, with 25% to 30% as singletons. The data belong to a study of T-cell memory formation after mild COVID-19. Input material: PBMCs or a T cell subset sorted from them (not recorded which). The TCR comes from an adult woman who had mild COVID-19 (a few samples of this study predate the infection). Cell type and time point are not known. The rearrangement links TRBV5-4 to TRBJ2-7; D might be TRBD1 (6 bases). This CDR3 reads CASSPGADRSSYEQYF. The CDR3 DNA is TGTGCCAGCAGCCCAGGGGCCGACAGGAGCTCCTACGAGCAGTACTTC.